The text below deals with one T cell receptor beta chain. Its antigen remains unidentified. The CDR3 is 14 amino acids. CDR1 and CDR2 (germline): SGDLS, YYNGEE. Trimming removed 4 bases from V and 3 bases from J; junction bases left unmatched: 7. This sample was included in a study of CD4 T cells in relation to SARS-CoV-2 and coronaviruses. Overall study findings and caveats: Crossreactive clones expanded significantly less to SARS-CoV-2 than monoreactive clones. Samples before the pandemic and after infection were not matched within any donor.

Deep TCR-beta sequencing used DNA from uncultured naive and memory CD4+ T cells. Using immunoSEQ multiplex PCR, the repertoire was profiled, and TCRdb retains in-frame clones only, with some absent. In the table there are about 68,000 clones, 90% to 95% of which are singletons. CD4+ T cells from unexposed donors were obtained before the COVID-19 pandemic (2011-2018). The chain carries TRBV9 and TRBJ2-7; 7 bases fit TRBD1. The sequence derives from a human donor in good health. Source material: naive CD4+ T cells from PBMCs. Subset of the sample: naive CD4+ T cells isolated by negative enrichment. The CDR3 DNA follows: TGTGCCAGCAGCACCGACAGGGAAGGCTACGAGCAGTACTTC. This gives the protein CASSTDREGYEQYF.